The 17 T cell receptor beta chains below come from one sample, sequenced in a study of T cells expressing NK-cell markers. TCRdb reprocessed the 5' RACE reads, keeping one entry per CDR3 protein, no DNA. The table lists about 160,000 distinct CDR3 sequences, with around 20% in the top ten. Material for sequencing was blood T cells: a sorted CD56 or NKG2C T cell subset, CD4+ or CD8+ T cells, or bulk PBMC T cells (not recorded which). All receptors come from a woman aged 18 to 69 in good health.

CDR3 in amino acids: CASSYTSGQYNEQFF. The chain carries TRBV6-2 or TRBV6-3 and TRBJ2-1; TCRdb indicates TRBD2, and absent DNA this call remains unverified. Germline values: CDR1 MNHEY, CDR2 SVGEGT. This CDR3 contains 15 residues.

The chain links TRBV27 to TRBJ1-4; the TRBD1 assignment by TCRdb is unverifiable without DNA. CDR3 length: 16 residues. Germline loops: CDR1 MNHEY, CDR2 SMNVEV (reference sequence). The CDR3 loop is CASSSDRGHSREKLFF.

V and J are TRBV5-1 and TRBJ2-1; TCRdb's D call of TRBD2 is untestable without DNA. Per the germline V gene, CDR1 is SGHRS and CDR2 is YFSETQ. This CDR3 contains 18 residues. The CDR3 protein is CASSSSAGRSGSYNEQFF.

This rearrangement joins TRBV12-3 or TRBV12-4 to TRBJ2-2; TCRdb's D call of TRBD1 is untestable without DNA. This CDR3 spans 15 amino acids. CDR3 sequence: CASKRTGFNTGELFF.

The CDR3 is CAISLGLPQETQYF. The chain couples TRBV10-3 to TRBJ2-5; the D gene TCRdb calls, TRBD2, cannot be checked with no DNA. Germline V gene lookup returns CDR1 ENHRY and CDR2 SYGVKD. The CDR3 is made up of 14 amino acids.

The CDR3 sequence is CASSQTGGNQPQHF. The gene calls are TRBV7-9 and TRBJ1-5; TCRdb indicates TRBD1, and absent DNA this call remains unverified. This CDR3 has 14 amino acids. The germline V gene has CDR1 SEHNR and CDR2 FQNEAQ (reference sequence). Complete variable domain (other parts from reference TRBV7-9 and TRBJ1-5): DTGVSQNPRHKITKRGQNVTFRCDPISEHNRLYWYRQTLGQGPEFLTYFQNEAQLEKSRLLSDRFSAERPKGSFSTLEIQRTEQGDSAMYLCASSQTGGNQPQHFGDGTRLSIL.

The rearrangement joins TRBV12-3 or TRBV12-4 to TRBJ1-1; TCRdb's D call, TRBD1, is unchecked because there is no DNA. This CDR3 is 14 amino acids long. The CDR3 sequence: CASRRGHLNTEAFF.

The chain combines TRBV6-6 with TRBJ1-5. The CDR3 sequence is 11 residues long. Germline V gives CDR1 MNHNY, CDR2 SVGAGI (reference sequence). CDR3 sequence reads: CASSALLPQHF.

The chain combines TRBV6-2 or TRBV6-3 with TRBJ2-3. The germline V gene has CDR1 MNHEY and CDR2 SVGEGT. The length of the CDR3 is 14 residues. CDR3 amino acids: CASSYRGLRDTQYF.

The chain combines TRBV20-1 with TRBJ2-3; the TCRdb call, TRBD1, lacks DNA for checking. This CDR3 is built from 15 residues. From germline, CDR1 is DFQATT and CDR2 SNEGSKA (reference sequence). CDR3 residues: CSATRTGQGPDTQYF.

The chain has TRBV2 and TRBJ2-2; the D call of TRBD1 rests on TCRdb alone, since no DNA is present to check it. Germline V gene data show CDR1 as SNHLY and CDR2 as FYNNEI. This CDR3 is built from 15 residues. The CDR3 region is CASKGETANTGELFF.

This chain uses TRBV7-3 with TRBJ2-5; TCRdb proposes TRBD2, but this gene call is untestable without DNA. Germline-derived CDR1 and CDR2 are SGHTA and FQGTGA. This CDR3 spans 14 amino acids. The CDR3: CASSPTSAEETQYF.

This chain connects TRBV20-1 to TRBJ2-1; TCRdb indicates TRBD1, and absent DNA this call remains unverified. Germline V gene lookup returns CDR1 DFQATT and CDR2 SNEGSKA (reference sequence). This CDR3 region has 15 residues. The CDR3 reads CSARDSSLTGNEQFF.

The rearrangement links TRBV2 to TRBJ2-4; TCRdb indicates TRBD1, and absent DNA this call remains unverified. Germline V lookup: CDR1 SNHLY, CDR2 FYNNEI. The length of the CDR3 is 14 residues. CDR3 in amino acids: CASSEGRGEYIQYF. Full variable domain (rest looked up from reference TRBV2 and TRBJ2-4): EPEVTQTPSHQVTQMGQEVILRCVPISNHLYFYWYRQILGQKVEFLVSFYNNEISEKSEIFDDQFSVERPDGSNFTLKIRSTKLEDSAMYFCASSEGRGEYIQYFGAGTRLSVL.

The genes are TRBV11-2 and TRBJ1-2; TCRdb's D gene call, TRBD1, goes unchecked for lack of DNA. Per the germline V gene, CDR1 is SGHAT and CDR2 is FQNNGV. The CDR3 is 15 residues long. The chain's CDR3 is CASSPRTGWGYGYTF. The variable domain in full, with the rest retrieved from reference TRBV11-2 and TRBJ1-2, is EAGVAQSPRYKIIEKRQSVAFWCNPISGHATLYWYQQILGQGPKLLIQFQNNGVVDDSQLPKDRFSAERLKGVDSTLKIQPAKLEDSAVYLCASSPRTGWGYGYTFGSGTRLTVV.

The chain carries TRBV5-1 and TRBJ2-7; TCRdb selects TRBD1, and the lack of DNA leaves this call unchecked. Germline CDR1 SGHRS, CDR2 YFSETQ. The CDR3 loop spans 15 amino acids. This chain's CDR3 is CASSLVPGNNYEQYF.

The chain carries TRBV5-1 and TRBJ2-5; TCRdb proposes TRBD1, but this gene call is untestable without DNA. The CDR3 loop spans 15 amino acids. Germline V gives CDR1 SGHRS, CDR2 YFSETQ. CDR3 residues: CASSFTGTRKETQYF.